A selection of T cell receptor beta chains follows, all from one sample in a study of T cells in Graves' hyperthyroidism and ophthalmopathy. MiXCR, applied by TCRdb to the multiplex PCR reads, yields one record per CDR3 protein. The table has just over 550,000 distinct CDR3 sequences, about 45% seen once; the top ten hold 6.5% to 9%. Input material: peripheral blood or thyroid tissue (not recorded which). Every receptor here comes from a woman in her late teens or twenties with Graves' hyperthyroidism. Both conserved end residues are part of each CDR3. Fields, in order: V gene, J gene, CDR3 length, CDR3 protein.

V: TRBV2; J: TRBJ1-1; length: 14; CDR3: CAWTSVSRNTEAFF
V: TRBV15; J: TRBJ2-6; length: 18; CDR3: CATSRDMGQGSGANVLTF
V: TRBV7-9; J: TRBJ2-5; length: 12; CDR3: CASSLEEETQYF
V: TRBV11-1; J: TRBJ2-7; length: 15; CDR3: CAWSTPTGVGPGRYF
V: TRBV7-8; J: TRBJ2-7; length: 11; CDR3: CAWGLAYEQYF
V: TRBV5-1; J: TRBJ1-1; length: 14; CDR3: CASSYWTAGTEAFF
V: TRBV20-1; J: TRBJ2-7; length: 11; CDR3: CSAIISGEQYF
V: TRBV24-1; J: TRBJ1-6; length: 14; CDR3: CATSSRVPHSPLHF
V: TRBV7-7; J: TRBJ2-7; length: 16; CDR3: CASSLPTSGRAYEQYF
V: TRBV2; J: TRBJ2-7; length: 15; CDR3: CASSYLGTGSYEQYF
V: TRBV7-8; J: TRBJ2-5; length: 13; CDR3: CASSRTLGQTQYF
V: TRBV20-1; J: TRBJ2-7; length: 14; CDR3: CSAPGTSGKYEQYF
V: TRBV11-1; J: TRBJ1-1; length: 14; CDR3: CASSLPWVNTEAFF
V: TRBV10-3; J: TRBJ1-1; length: 15; CDR3: CAISGNVGVNTEAFF
V: TRBV7-8; J: TRBJ1-6; length: 18; CDR3: CASTSTAGTAWWNSPLHF
V: TRBV25-1; J: TRBJ1-2; length: 12; CDR3: CARGSGSYGYTF
V: TRBV2; J: TRBJ2-6; length: 14; CDR3: CASSVFPGANVLTF
V: TRBV6-5; J: TRBJ1-2; length: 13; CDR3: CASSVIQGGGYTF
V: TRBV10-3; J: TRBJ1-3; length: 14; CDR3: CASEGASSGNTIYF
V: TRBV12-3/TRBV12-4; J: TRBJ1-1; length: 14; CDR3: CASSRDGRNTEAFF
V: TRBV29-1; J: TRBJ1-1; length: 13; CDR3: CSVGHSLNTEAFF
V: TRBV20-1; J: TRBJ2-5; length: 13; CDR3: CSASLAGGGEQYF
V: TRBV7-2; J: TRBJ1-2; length: 14; CDR3: CASSPPGDYYGYTF
V: TRBV2; J: TRBJ1-1; length: 10; CDR3: CASRGGRATF
V: TRBV2; J: TRBJ1-2; length: 13; CDR3: CASSRQGSYGYTF
V: TRBV9; J: TRBJ2-5; length: 14; CDR3: CASSGGSAQETQYF
V: TRBV7-9; J: TRBJ1-1; length: 10; CDR3: CASSIGTGFF
V: TRBV5-1; J: TRBJ1-6; length: 13; CDR3: CASSQTGRSPLHF
V: TRBV7-9; J: TRBJ2-2; length: 15; CDR3: CASSLAVNSLGELFF
V: TRBV2; J: TRBJ1-2; length: 11; CDR3: CASWRDYGYTF
V: TRBV7-2; J: TRBJ1-6; length: 16; CDR3: CASSLERDLYNSPLHF
V: TRBV25-1; J: TRBJ2-5; length: 13; CDR3: CASSAGGLEAQYF
V: TRBV7-2; J: TRBJ2-5; length: 16; CDR3: CASSLAPSAGQETQYF
V: TRBV7-8; J: TRBJ1-1; length: 16; CDR3: CASSLGVPGRLTEAFF
V: TRBV20-1; J: TRBJ1-2; length: 14; CDR3: CSARDLDRRRGYTF
V: TRBV29-1; J: TRBJ1-2; length: 15; CDR3: CSVEGLATDNYGYTF
V: TRBV11-3; J: TRBJ1-2; length: 14; CDR3: CASSLRTVYYGYTF
V: TRBV9; J: .; length: 13; CDR3: CASSVGGADTQHF
V: TRBV2; J: TRBJ2-5; length: 13; CDR3: CASSGGREETQYF
V: TRBV15; J: TRBJ1-2; length: 14; CDR3: CATSTRHSNYGYTF
V: TRBV14; J: TRBJ2-7; length: 13; CDR3: CASSDWDQYEQYF
V: TRBV24-1; J: TRBJ2-2; length: 19; CDR3: CATSDLRSAGPTRVGELFF
V: TRBV12-3/TRBV12-4; J: TRBJ2-6; length: 13; CDR3: CASDLSGANVLTF
V: TRBV7-8; J: TRBJ1-5; length: 16; CDR3: CASSPGQGYSNQPQHF
V: TRBV24-1; J: TRBJ2-7; length: 15; CDR3: CASAGPADRGTEQYF
V: TRBV29-1; J: TRBJ1-6; length: 12; CDR3: CSARAGDSPLHF
V: TRBV12-3/TRBV12-4; J: TRBJ1-1; length: 13; CDR3: CASSSRYNTEAFF
V: TRBV19; J: TRBJ2-7; length: 15; CDR3: CASSPLTTGSGEQYF
V: TRBV7-2; J: TRBJ2-3; length: 12; CDR3: CASSFQRNTQYF
V: TRBV14; J: TRBJ1-1; length: 14; CDR3: CASSQHREGTEAFF
V: TRBV24-1; J: TRBJ2-1; length: 16; CDR3: CATSDARDPHHNEQFF
V: TRBV7-9; J: TRBJ1-4; length: 15; CDR3: CASSLKWDGNEKLFF